This TCR beta chain was recorded in a study of blood T cells in healthy people across ages. Background on the study: For every two T cells, template switching captured about one barcoded beta molecule.

The trim removed 6 bases at V and 5 bases at J, leaving 17 bases unmatched. The CDR3 extends over 18 amino acids. Only a few counts were recorded for this clonotype. Its target is unknown. Together with a sample-barcoded 5' primer, a J-beta primer mix was included in a second PCR lasting about 7 to 12 cycles. Every cDNA molecule carried a tag from a template-switch adaptor bearing 12 random nucleotides. MiXCR, run by TCRdb on the 5' RACE reads, gives a single entry per CDR3 protein. The sample consists of hundreds of thousands of distinct CDR3 sequences, 22% of them appearing once. Each donor had 8 to 10 milliliters of peripheral blood drawn. Findings of the study overall: Among long-lived donors, naive CD4+ cells were more numerous and diversity higher than in aged donors.

The sequencing input was blood. V is TRBV12-3 or TRBV12-4 and J is TRBJ2-1, with 9 bases matching TRBD1. This receptor was obtained from a man between 65 and 80 years old in good health. CDR3 amino acids: CASRTRTGDSSFHNEQFF. The CDR3 DNA follows: TGTGCCAGCAGAACGAGGACAGGGGACTCCTCCTTCCACAATGAGCAGTTCTTC.